This TCR beta chain is drawn from a study of human T cells and chemical hapten exposure. Study overall: Affected patients, primarily female, had alopecia areata, totalis or universalis.

Original data processing: Samples contained a median of roughly 96,000 TCRs, with a range of roughly 20,000 to 700,000. TCRdb reprocessed the RACE reads with MiXCR, giving one entry per CDR3 protein. These V and J calls derive from TCRdb rather than the authors' analysis. This table has around 360,000 distinct CDR3 sequences, just under 6.5% appearing once. In the case of this clonotype: Its antigen is unknown.

Indicated time point: patch test 2, 6 weeks after DPC sensitization. Treatment indicated: therapeutic diphenylcyclopropenone sensitization with weekly scalp DPC. Alopecia patients, 18 to 70 years old and DPC-suitable, served as donors. The study, taken as a whole, reports: There was no change with DPC sensitization in TCRs above 1 in 1000 frequency.

Germline CDR1 and CDR2: MNHEY and SMNVEV (reference sequence). The ends were cut back, 4 bases at V and 4 bases at J, with 19 bases in the middle. The CDR3 contains 16 residues. The V and J genes are TRBV27 and TRBJ2-5; D is perhaps TRBD2 (5 bases). Sample: whole blood, taken in connection with sensitization to the hapten diphenylcyclopropenone (DPC). The receptor's source is a woman under 30 with alopecia areata. Some clones in this sample may be carry-over from other donors' samples. CDR3 loop: CASSSKVGSGGETQYF. The CDR3 DNA follows: TGTGCCAGCAGTTCTAAAGTCGGCAGCGGAGGAGAGACCCAGTACTTC.